Listed below are T cell receptor beta chains from one sample, sequenced in a study of read filtering for tumor transcriptome and immune sequencing. From the reads, TCRdb called clonotypes with MiXCR, one entry per CDR3 protein. This sample has about 15,000 distinct CDR3 sequences, with about 20% found just once. Sequencing was done on a sample of a population of CD138-negative cells sorted from bone marrow. The receptors originated from a donor aged 40 or older with multiple myeloma. CDR3s include the opening cysteine and the closing phenylalanine or tryptophan. The D gene is left open where the match is weak. Not every row has a clone size; where given, it reads once, few, many or a size class.

v_gene	j_gene	d_gene	abundance	CDR3nt	CDR3aa
TRBV6-6	TRBJ2-7	TRBD1	few	TGTGCCAGCAACAACCGGGGGACAGGGTCGGTGTACGAGCAGTACTTC	CASNNRGTGSVYEQYF
TRBV12-5	TRBJ2-2	-	many	TGTGCTAGTGGCCCGAACACCGGGGAGCTGTTTTTT	CASGPNTGELFF
TRBV18	TRBJ2-2	TRBD2	many	TGTGCCAGCTCGCAACGCCGAGACTTCACTAGCGGGGGGCCTAACACCGGGGAGCTGTTTTTT	CASSQRRDFTSGGPNTGELFF
TRBV4-2	TRBJ2-3	-	many	TGTGCCAGCAGCCAAGAGGATGCGCAGTATTTT	CASSQEDAQYF
TRBV30	TRBJ2-3	TRBD1	-	TGTGCCTGGAGTGTAGGGGGCGGACAGGGAGGAGATACGCAGTATTTT	CAWSVGGGQGGDTQYF
TRBV4-1	TRBJ2-3	-	many	TGCGCCAGCAGCCAAGAAGGGACGATTACTTCGGATACGCAGTATTTT	CASSQEGTITSDTQYF
TRBV20-1	TRBJ2-3	-	-	TGCAGTGCTAATGGCCCCCAAGCTCCTAGCACAGATACGCAGTATTTT	CSANGPQAPSTDTQYF
TRBV28	TRBJ2-2	-	many	TGTGCCAGCAGTTTGGTCAGCCCGAACACCGGGGAGCTGTTTTTT	CASSLVSPNTGELFF
TRBV12-3/TRBV12-4	TRBJ1-1	TRBD1	many	TGTGCCAGCAGAAAACAGGGGACTGAAGCTTTCTTT	CASRKQGTEAFF
TRBV20-1	TRBJ1-4	-	once	TGCAGTGCTAGCTGCCGGGGCAGGGACCGCAATGAAAAACTGTTTTTT	CSASCRGRDRNEKLFF
TRBV20-1	TRBJ2-1	TRBD2	-	TGCAGAGCTAGAGAAGGCGCGGGAGGAGGCCCACTAGGGCTGGGTGAGCAGTTCTTC	CRAREGAGGGPLGLGEQFF
TRBV3-1	TRBJ2-7	TRBD2	many	TGTGCCAGCAGCCAAGAGGTAGCGGGGGGAAACGAGCAGTACTTC	CASSQEVAGGNEQYF
TRBV11-2	TRBJ2-2	TRBD1	many	TGTGCCAGCAGCGGCGAAAGTCTAGGGGGCTTCGCCGGGGAGCTGTTTTTT	CASSGESLGGFAGELFF
TRBV12-3/TRBV12-4	TRBJ1-2	-	many	TGTGCCAGCAGCTTACCAGGGACACTAATTAACTATGGCTACACCTTC	CASSLPGTLINYGYTF
TRBV6-2/TRBV6-3	TRBJ2-1	-	many	TGTGCCAGCAGTTTGTCGGGTGGTTCCTACAATGAGCAGTTCTTC	CASSLSGGSYNEQFF
TRBV5-1	TRBJ2-3	-	-	TGCGCCAGCCAGACTGGCATCTCTAGCACAGATACGCAGTATTTT	CASQTGISSTDTQYF
TRBV20-1	TRBJ2-1	-	few	TGCAGTGCTAGAGGACTCGATGAGCAGTTCTTC	CSARGLDEQFF
TRBV2	TRBJ2-1	-	many	TGTGCCAGCAGTACCGACGGCGGCGATGAGCAGTTCTTC	CASSTDGGDEQFF
TRBV7-6	TRBJ1-2	-	few	TGTGCCAGCAGCCCGGGAGCCGGGGGGCCGACTAACTATGGCTACACCTTC	CASSPGAGGPTNYGYTF
TRBV11-2	TRBJ2-7	TRBD1	few	TGTGCCAGCAGCTATGGGGACAGCGCCTCGCGCTTC	CASSYGDSASRF
TRBV18	TRBJ2-3	TRBD2	-	TGTGCCAGCTCACCGAACAGCGGGAGGATCACAGATACGCAGTATTTT	CASSPNSGRITDTQYF
TRBV12-3/TRBV12-4	TRBJ1-5	TRBD1	few	TGTGCCAGCACCCTGACAGGGCGCTCTCCCCAGCATTTT	CASTLTGRSPQHF
TRBV24-1	TRBJ2-1	TRBD2	few	TGTGCCACAGGAAAAAGCGGGGAGGGCCTCTACAATGAGCAGTTCTTC	CATGKSGEGLYNEQFF
TRBV29-1	TRBJ2-7	-	-	TGCAGCGTCTACCGGGACGGAGCCTACGAGCAGTACTTC	CSVYRDGAYEQYF
TRBV12-3/TRBV12-4	TRBJ2-5	TRBD1	many	TGTGCCAGCAGTCACCGACAGGGGGGGGAGACCCAGTACTTC	CASSHRQGGETQYF
TRBV5-1	TRBJ2-3	-	-	TGCGCCAGCCGACTGGACAGCTACACAGATACGCAGTATTTT	CASRLDSYTDTQYF
TRBV4-2	TRBJ2-1	TRBD2	many	TGTGCCAGCAGCCAAGTCAGGAGCGGGGGGGCCAACAATGAGCAGTTCTTC	CASSQVRSGGANNEQFF
TRBV29-1	TRBJ1-1	-	many	TGCAGCGTTCGTACAGGGAAAGCTGAAGCTTTCTTT	CSVRTGKAEAFF